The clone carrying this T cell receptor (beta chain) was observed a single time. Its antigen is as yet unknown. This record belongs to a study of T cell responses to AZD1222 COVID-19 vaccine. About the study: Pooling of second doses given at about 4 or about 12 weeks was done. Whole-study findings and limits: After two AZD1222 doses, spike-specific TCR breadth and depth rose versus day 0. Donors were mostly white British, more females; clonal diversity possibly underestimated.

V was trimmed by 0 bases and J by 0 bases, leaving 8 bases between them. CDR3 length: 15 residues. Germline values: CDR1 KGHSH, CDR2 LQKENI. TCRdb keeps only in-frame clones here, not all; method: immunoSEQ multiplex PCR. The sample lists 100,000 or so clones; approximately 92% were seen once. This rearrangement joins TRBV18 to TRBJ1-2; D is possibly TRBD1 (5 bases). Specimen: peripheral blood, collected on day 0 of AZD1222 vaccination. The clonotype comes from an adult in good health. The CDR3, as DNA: TGTGCCAGCTCACCACCGACAGCCCCTAACTATGGCTACACCTTC. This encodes CASSPPTAPNYGYTF.